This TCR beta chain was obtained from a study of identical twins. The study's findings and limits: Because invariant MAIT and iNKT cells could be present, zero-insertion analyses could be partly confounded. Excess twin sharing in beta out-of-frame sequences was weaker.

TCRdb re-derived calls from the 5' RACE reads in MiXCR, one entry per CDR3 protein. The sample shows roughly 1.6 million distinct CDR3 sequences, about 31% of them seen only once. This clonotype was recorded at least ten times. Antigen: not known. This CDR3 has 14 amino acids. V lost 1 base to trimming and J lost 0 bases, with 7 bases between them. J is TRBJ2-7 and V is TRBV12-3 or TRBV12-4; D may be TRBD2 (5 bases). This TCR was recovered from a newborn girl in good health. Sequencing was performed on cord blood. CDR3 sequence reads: CASSLERSSYEQYF. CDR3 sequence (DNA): TGTGCCAGCAGTTTAGAGCGGAGCTCCTACGAGCAGTACTTC.